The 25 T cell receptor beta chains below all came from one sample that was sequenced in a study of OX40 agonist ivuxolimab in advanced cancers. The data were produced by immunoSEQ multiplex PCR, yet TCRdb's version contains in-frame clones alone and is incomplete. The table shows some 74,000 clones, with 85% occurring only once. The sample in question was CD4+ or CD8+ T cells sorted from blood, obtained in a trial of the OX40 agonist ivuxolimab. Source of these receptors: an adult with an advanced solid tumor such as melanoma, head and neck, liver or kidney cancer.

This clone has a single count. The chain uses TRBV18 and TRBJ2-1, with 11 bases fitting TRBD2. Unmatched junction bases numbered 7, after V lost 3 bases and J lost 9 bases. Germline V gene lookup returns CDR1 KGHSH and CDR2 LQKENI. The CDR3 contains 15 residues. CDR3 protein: CASSPVNLAGGEQFF. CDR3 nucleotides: TGTGCCAGCTCACCGGTCAATCTAGCGGGGGGTGAGCAGTTCTTC. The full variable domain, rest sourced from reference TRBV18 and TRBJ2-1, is NAGVMQNPRHLVRRRGQEARLRCSPMKGHSHVYWYRQLPEEGLKFMVYLQKENIIDESGMPKERFSAEFPKEGPSILRIQQVVRGDSAAYFCASSPVNLAGGEQFFGPGTRLTVL.

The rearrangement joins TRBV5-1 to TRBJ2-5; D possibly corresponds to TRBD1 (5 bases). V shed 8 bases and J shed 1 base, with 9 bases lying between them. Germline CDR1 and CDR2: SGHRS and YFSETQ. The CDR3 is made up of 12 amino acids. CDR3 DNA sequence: TGCGCCAGTATGGACATCCAAGAGACCCAGTACTTC. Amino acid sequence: CASMDIQETQYF.

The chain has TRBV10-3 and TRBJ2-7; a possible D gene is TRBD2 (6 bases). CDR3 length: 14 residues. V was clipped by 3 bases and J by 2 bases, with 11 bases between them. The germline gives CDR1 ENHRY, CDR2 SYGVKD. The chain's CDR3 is CAISEGTSAYEQYF. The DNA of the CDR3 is TGTGCCATCAGTGAAGGGACTTCAGCCTACGAGCAGTACTTC.

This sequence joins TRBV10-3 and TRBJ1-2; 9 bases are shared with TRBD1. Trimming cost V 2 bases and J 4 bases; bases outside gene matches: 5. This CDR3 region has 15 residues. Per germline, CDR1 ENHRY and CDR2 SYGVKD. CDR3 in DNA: TGTGCCATCAGTGAGGGGACAGGGAAGGTCTATGGCTACACCTTC. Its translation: CAISEGTGKVYGYTF.

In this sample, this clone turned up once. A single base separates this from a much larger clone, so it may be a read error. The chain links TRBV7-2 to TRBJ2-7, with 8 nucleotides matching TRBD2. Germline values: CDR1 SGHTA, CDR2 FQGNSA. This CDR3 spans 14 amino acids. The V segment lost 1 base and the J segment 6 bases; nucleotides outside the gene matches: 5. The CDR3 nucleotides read TGTGCCAGCAGCTTAGGAGCGGGAGATACCGAGCAGTACTTC. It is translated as CASSLGAGDTEQYF.

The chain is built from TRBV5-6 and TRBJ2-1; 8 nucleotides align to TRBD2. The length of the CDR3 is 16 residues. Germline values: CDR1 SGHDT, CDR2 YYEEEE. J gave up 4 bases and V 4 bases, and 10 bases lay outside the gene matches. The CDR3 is CASSRVAGGLYNEQFF. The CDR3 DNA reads TGTGCCAGCAGCCGGGTGGCGGGAGGCCTATACAATGAGCAGTTCTTC.

CDR3 bases: TGTGCCACCCGGACAGGGGATTCACCCCTCCACTTT. Translating it yields CATRTGDSPLHF. V usage is TRBV11-1 and J usage is TRBJ1-6, with TRBD1 matching 9 bases. The V gene end was trimmed by 10 bases and the J gene end by 8 bases; junction bases not matched to a gene: 3. This CDR3 comprises 12 residues. CDR1 is SGHAT, CDR2 FQDESV, per germline (reference sequence).

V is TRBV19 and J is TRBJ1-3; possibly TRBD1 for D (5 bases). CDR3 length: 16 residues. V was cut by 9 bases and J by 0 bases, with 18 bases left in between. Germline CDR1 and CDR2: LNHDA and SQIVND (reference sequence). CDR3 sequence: CASQGRDGSSGNTIYF. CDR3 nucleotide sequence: TGTGCCAGCCAGGGCCGGGACGGTAGCTCTGGAAACACCATATATTTT.

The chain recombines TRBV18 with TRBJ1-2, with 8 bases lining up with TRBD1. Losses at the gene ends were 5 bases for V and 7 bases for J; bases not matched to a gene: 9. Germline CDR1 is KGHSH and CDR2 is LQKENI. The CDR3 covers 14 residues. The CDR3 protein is CASSRGQGEAGYTF. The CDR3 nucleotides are TGTGCCAGCTCAAGAGGACAGGGCGAGGCTGGCTACACCTTC. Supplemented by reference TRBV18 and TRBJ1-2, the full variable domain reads NAGVMQNPRHLVRRRGQEARLRCSPMKGHSHVYWYRQLPEEGLKFMVYLQKENIIDESGMPKERFSAEFPKEGPSILRIQQVVRGDSAAYFCASSRGQGEAGYTFGSGTRLTVV.

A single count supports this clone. The CDR3 DNA sequence: TGTGCTGCTGCCAGGATTGGGGCCAACGTCCTGACTTTC. This codes for CAAARIGANVLTF. This chain joins TRBV10-3 and TRBJ2-6; D remains unclear. The CDR3 is 13 amino acids. CDR1 and CDR2 (germline): ENHRY, SYGVKD.

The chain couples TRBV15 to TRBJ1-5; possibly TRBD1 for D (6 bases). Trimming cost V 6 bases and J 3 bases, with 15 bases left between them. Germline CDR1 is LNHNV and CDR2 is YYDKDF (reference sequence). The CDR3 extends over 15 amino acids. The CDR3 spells CATRGGGPNNQPQHF. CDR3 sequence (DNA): TGTGCCACCAGAGGGGGGGGGCCCAACAATCAGCCCCAGCATTTT.

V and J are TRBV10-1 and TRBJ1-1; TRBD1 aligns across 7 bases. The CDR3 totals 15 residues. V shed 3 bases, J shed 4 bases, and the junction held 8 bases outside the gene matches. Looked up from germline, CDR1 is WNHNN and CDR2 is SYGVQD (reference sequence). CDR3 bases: TGCGCCAGCAGTGAATCGGGACAGACCCGCACTGAAGCTTTCTTT. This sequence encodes CASSESGQTRTEAFF.

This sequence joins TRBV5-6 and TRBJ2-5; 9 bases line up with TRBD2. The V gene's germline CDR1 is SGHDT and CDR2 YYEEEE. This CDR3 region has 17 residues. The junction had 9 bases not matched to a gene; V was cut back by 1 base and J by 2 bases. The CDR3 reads CASSLFRTSELQETQYF. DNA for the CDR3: TGTGCCAGCAGCTTGTTTCGGACTAGCGAGCTTCAAGAGACCCAGTACTTC.

In nucleotides, the CDR3 is TGCGCCAGCAGCTTGGATGGGGGTGTACCTTCTGAAAAACTGTTTTTT. Translation: CASSLDGGVPSEKLFF. The gene calls are TRBV5-1 and TRBJ1-4; tentatively, D is TRBD1 (5 bases). This CDR3 is 16 amino acids long. Looked up from germline, CDR1 is SGHRS and CDR2 is YFSETQ. V was cut by 0 bases and J by 7 bases, with 16 bases left in between.

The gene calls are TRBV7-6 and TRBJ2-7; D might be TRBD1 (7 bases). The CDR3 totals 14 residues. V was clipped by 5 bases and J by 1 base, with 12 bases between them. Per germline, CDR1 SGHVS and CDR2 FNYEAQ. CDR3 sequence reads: CASSAGQLSYEQYF. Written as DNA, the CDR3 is TGTGCCAGCAGCGCGGGACAGTTGTCCTACGAGCAGTACTTC.

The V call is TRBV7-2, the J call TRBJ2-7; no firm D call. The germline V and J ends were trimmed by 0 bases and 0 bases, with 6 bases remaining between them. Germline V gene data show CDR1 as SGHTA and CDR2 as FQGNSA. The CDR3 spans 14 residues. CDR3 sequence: CASSLALNSYEQYF. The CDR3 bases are TGTGCCAGCAGCTTAGCGCTGAACTCCTACGAGCAGTACTTC.

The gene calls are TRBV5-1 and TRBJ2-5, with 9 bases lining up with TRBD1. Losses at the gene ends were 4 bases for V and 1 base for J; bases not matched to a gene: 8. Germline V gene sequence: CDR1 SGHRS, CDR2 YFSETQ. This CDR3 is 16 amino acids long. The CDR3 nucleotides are TGCGCCAGCAGCCCGGGGACAGGGTGGCCCCAAGAGACCCAGTACTTC. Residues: CASSPGTGWPQETQYF.

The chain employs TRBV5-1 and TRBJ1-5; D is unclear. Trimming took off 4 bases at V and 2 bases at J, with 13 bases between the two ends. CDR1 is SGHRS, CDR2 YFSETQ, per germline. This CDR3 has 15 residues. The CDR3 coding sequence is TGCGCCAGCAGCCTAGACTACACGCGCAATCAGCCCCAGCATTTT. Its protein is CASSLDYTRNQPQHF.

This chain's CDR3 is CASTLVRGTYEQYF. The DNA for the CDR3 is TGTGCCAGCACTTTGGTTAGGGGTACCTACGAGCAGTACTTC. The J gene is TRBJ2-7, the V gene TRBV6-1; D possibly corresponds to TRBD1 (5 bases). CDR1 MNHNS and CDR2 SASEGT come from the germline V gene. This CDR3 is built from 14 residues. The V and J ends lost 7 bases and 2 bases respectively, with 15 bases between them.

The CDR3 coding sequence is TGTGCCAGCAGCCCCTGGGGGGGCGAGGATGAAAAACTGTTTTTT. This codes for CASSPWGGEDEKLFF. The chain employs TRBV6-5 and TRBJ1-4, with D possibly matching TRBD1 (6 bases). The V end was cut by 6 bases, the J end by 6 bases, with 17 bases between. Germline V CDR1 and CDR2: MNHEY, SVGAGI. This CDR3 comprises 15 residues.

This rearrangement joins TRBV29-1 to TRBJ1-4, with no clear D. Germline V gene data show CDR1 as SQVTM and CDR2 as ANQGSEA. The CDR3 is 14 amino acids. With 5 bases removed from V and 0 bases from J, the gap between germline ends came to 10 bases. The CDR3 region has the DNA TGCAGCGTTCACGGGGTTGCAACTAATGAAAAACTGTTTTTT. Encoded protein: CSVHGVATNEKLFF. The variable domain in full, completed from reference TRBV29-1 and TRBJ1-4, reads SAVISQKPSRDICQRGTSLTIQCQVDSQVTMMFWYRQQPGQSLTLIATANQGSEATYESGFVIDKFPISRPNLTFSTLTVSNMSPEDSSIYLCSVHGVATNEKLFFGSGTQLSVL.

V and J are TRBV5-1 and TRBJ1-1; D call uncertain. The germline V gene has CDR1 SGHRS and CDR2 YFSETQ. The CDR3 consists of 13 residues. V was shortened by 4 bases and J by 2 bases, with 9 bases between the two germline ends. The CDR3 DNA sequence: TGCGCCAGCAGCGCCTATCAAAACACTGAAGCTTTCTTT. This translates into CASSAYQNTEAFF.

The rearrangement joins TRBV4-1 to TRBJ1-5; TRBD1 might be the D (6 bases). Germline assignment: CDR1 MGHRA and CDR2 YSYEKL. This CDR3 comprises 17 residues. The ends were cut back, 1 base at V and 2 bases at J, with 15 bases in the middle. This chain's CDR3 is CASSQGLGGGRNQPQHF. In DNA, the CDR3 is TGCGCCAGCAGCCAAGGATTAGGGGGAGGGCGCAATCAGCCCCAGCATTTT.

The CDR3 spells CASSPPGQSETQYF. CDR3 sequence (DNA): TGTGCCAGCTCACCACCGGGACAGAGTGAGACCCAGTACTTC. The gene calls are TRBV18 and TRBJ2-5; 7 bases are shared with TRBD1. Germline loops: CDR1 KGHSH, CDR2 LQKENI. The junction had 3 bases not matched to a gene; V was cut back by 0 bases and J by 5 bases. This CDR3 is built from 14 residues.

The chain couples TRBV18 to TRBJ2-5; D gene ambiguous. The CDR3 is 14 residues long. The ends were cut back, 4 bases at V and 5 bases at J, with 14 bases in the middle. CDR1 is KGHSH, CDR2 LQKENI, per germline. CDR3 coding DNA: TGTGCCAGCTCACTAAGCTATACTGGGGAGACCCAGTACTTC. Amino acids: CASSLSYTGETQYF.